This paragraph reports one TCR beta chain. Its antigen is undetermined. This entry is derived from a study of cytomegalovirus exposure and HLA in healthy donors. Primers for the PCR totalled 60 Vbeta and 13 Jbeta. The protocol was immunoSEQ multiplex PCR, while the TCRdb copy is restricted to in-frame clones and leaves out a portion. The table records some 140,000 clones, 65% to 85% of them present only once. This CDR3 has 18 residues. The J segment lost 0 bases and the V segment lost 0 bases, leaving 8 bases of the junction unmatched. Per germline, CDR1 MGHRA and CDR2 YSYEKL. Study conclusions and caveats: Later examination showed HLA-associated TCR beta chains had greater clonal expansion than equally common others. A prior analysis recorded that most TCR beta V segments were productive about 90% or about 30% of the time. In all likelihood, a cluster of highly shared sequence variants was a sequencing artifact. Further analysis was carried out later, and it showed several of the most significant clusters appearing linked to common viral pathogens.

The source material was PBMCs. The source of this sequence is a man between 45 and 60 years old in good health and CMV-seronegative. The rearrangement uses TRBV4-1 and TRBJ2-5; 9 bases are a match to TRBD2. CDR3 in amino acids: CASSQDFGSGGYQETQYF. The CDR3 bases are TGCGCCAGCAGCCAAGATTTCGGCAGCGGGGGGTACCAAGAGACCCAGTACTTC.